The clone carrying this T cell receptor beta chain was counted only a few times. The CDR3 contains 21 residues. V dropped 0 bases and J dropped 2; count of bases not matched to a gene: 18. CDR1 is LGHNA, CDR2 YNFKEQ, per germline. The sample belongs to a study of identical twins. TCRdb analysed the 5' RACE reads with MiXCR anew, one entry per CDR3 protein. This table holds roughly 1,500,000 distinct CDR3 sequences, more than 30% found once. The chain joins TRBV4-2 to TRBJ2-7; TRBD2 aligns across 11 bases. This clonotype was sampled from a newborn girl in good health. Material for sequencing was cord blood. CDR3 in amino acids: CASSQDTKNPLTSGDAYEQYF. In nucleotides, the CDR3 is TGTGCCAGCAGCCAAGATACAAAAAACCCCCTGACTAGCGGGGACGCCTACGAGCAGTACTTC.